This entry lists 2 T cell receptor beta chains sequenced from one sample in a study of blood T cell repertoires in COVID-19. Sequenced by immunoSEQ multiplex PCR; TCRdb stores in-frame clones only, minus some. The sample holds some 150,000 clones, roughly 83% seen once. The material sequenced was peripheral blood. The receptors were gathered from an older woman with acute or convalescent COVID-19.

The rearrangement links TRBV19 to TRBJ2-1, with D perhaps TRBD1 (6 bases). Germline-derived CDR1 and CDR2 are LNHDA and SQIVND (reference sequence). Trimming pared 5 bases from V and 0 bases from J, leaving 11 bases between. There are 15 residues in the CDR3. The CDR3 region has the DNA TGTGCCAGTAGTCGGGACATGAGCTCCTACAATGAGCAGTTCTTC. Translating gives CASSRDMSSYNEQFF.

The chain recombines TRBV7-3 with TRBJ2-3, with 8 positions matching TRBD2. The V gene end was trimmed by 6 bases and the J gene end by 2 bases; junction bases not matched to a gene: 19. Germline CDR1 and CDR2: SGHTA and FQGTGA. The CDR3 contains 19 residues. The CDR3 coding sequence is TGTGCCAGCAGTCGAGAAACAGTCGCGGGGGGCCCTTTCACAGATACGCAGTATTTT. The encoded protein is CASSRETVAGGPFTDTQYF.